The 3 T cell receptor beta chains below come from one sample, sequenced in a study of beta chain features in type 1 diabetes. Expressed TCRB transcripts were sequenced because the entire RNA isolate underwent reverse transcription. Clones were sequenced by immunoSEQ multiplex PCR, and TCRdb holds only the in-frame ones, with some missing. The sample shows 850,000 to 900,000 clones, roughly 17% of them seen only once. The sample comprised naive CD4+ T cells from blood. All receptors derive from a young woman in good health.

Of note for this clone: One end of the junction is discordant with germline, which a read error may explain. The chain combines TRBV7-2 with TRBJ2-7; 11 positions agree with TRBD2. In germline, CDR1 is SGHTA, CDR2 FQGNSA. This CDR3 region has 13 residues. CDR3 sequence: CASTLAGGYEQYF. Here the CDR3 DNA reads TGTGCCAGCACCTTAGCGGGAGGGTACGAGCAGTACTTC.

CDR3 amino acids: CASSPRGGRPDTQYF. In DNA, the CDR3 is TGCGCCAGCAGCCCGAGGGGGGGACGGCCAGATACGCAGTATTTT. The chain combines TRBV4-1 with TRBJ2-3; D perhaps matches TRBD2 (7 bases). Trimming took 4 bases from V and 4 from J, leaving 15 bases between them. The CDR3 contains 15 residues. Germline loops: CDR1 MGHRA, CDR2 YSYEKL.

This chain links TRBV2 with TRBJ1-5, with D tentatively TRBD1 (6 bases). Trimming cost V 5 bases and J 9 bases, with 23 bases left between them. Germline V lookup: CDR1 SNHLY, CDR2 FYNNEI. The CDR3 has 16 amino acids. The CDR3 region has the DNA TGTGCCAGCAGTCTAAGAGGGGGGGGAGTTAACATGCCCCAGCATTTT. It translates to CASSLRGGGVNMPQHF.